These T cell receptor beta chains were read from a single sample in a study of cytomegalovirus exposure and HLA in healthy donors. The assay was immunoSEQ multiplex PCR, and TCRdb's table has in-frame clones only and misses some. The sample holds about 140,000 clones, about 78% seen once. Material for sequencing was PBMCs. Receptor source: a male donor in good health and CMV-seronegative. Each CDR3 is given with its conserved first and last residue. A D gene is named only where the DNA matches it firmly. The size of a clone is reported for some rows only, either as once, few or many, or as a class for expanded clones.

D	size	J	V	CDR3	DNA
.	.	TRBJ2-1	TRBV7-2	CASSLVVAYNEQFF	TGTGCCAGCAGCTTAGTAGTTGCCTACAATGAGCAGTTCTTC
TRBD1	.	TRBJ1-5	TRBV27	CASSKGGYSNQPQHF	TGTGCCAGCAGCAAAGGGGGCTATAGCAATCAGCCCCAGCATTTT
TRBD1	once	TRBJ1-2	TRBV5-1	CASSRGTGPYGYTF	TGCGCCAGCAGCCGCGGGACAGGACCTTATGGCTACACCTTC
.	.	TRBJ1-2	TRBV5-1	CASSLDGVGQGYTF	TGCGCCAGCAGCTTGGATGGTGTTGGCCAGGGCTACACCTTC
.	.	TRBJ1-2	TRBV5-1	CASSLGTSYGYTF	TGCGCCAGCAGCTTGGGGACAAGCTATGGCTACACCTTC
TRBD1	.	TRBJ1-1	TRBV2	CASSEEPGGWGFF	TGTGCCAGCAGTGAAGAGCCAGGGGGATGGGGTTTCTTT
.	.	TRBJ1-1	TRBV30	CACSQTGEAFF	TGTGCCTGTTCACAGACAGGTGAAGCTTTCTTT
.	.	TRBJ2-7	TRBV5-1	CASSLGKGANTAEEQYF	TGCGCCAGCAGCTTAGGGAAAGGGGCGAACACGGCGGAAGAGCAGTACTTC
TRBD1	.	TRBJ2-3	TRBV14	CASSQKRQGYTDTQYF	TGTGCCAGCAGCCAGAAACGACAGGGATACACAGATACGCAGTATTTT
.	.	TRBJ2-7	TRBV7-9	CASSLFRGRTYEQYF	TGTGCCAGCAGCTTATTCAGGGGTCGGACCTACGAGCAGTACTTC
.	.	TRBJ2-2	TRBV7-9	CASSLRGYTGELFF	TGTGCCAGCAGCTTACGGGGTTACACCGGGGAGCTGTTTTTT
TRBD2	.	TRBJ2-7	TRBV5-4	CASSSGIAGFYEQYF	TGTGCCAGCAGCTCCGGGATAGCGGGATTCTACGAGCAGTACTTC
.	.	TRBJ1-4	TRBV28	CASSANRETNEKLFF	TGTGCCAGCAGTGCAAACAGGGAGACTAATGAAAAACTGTTTTTT
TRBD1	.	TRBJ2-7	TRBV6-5	CASRERGPYEQYF	TGTGCCAGCAGAGAGAGGGGGCCCTACGAGCAGTACTTC
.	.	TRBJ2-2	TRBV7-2	CASSLEAGWHTGELFF	TGTGCCAGCAGCTTAGAAGCAGGGTGGCACACCGGGGAGCTGTTTTTT
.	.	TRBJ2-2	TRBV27	CASSLTRQATNTGELFF	TGTGCCAGCAGTTTAACGAGACAGGCTACGAACACCGGGGAGCTGTTTTTT
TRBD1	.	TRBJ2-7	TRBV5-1	CASRAGTGPIYEQYF	TGCGCCAGCAGGGCCGGGACAGGGCCTATCTACGAGCAGTACTTC
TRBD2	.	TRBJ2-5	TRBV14	CASSQTSGLAQQETQYF	TGTGCCAGCAGCCAAACGAGTGGACTAGCGCAACAAGAGACCCAGTACTTC
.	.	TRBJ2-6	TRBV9	CASSAEAGALPGANVLTF	TGTGCCAGCAGCGCCGAGGCGGGGGCGCTTCCTGGGGCCAACGTCCTGACTTTC
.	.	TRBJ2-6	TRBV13	CASSLDTNSGANVLTF	TGTGCCAGCAGCTTGGACACCAACTCTGGGGCCAACGTCCTGACTTTC
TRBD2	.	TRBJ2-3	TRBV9	CASSPQTSGRTDTQYF	TGTGCCAGCAGCCCCCAGACTAGCGGGAGAACAGATACGCAGTATTTT
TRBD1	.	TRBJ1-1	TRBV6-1	CASSQLQGGDTEAFF	TGTGCCAGCAGTCAACTTCAGGGGGGAGATACTGAAGCTTTCTTT
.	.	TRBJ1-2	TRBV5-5	CASSPGLGGYTF	TGTGCCAGCAGCCCAGGGTTGGGAGGCTACACCTTC
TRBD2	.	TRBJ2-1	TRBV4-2	CASSQESSLAGPYNEQFF	TGTGCCAGCAGCCAAGAGTCGTCTCTAGCGGGGCCTTACAATGAGCAGTTCTTC
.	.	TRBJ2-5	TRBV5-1	CASSRGSQETQYF	TGCGCCAGCAGCCGCGGTTCCCAAGAGACCCAGTACTTC
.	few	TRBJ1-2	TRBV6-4	CASSDMDSKGDYGYTF	TGTGCCAGCAGTGACATGGACAGTAAAGGGGATTATGGCTACACCTTC
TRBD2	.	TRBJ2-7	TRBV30	CAWIPRTSANYEQYF	TGTGCCTGGATTCCCCGGACTAGCGCAAACTACGAGCAGTACTTC
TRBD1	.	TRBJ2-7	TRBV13	CASSRTGVHEQYF	TGTGCCAGCAGCCGGACAGGCGTCCACGAGCAGTACTTC
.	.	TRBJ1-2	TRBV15	CATSRDRREGYTF	TGTGCCACCAGCAGAGATAGGAGGGAAGGCTACACCTTC
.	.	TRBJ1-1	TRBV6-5	CASSRVSLAEAFF	TGTGCCAGCAGTAGAGTGTCACTGGCTGAAGCTTTCTTT
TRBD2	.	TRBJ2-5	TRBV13	CASCSGTSGRAGETQYF	TGTGCCAGCTGCAGCGGGACTAGCGGGAGGGCCGGAGAGACCCAGTACTTC
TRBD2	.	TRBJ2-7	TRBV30	CAWAAGGGLTYEQYF	TGTGCCTGGGCCGCCGGGGGGGGCTTGACCTACGAGCAGTACTTC
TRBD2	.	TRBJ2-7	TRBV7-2	CASSLVGAGGGILYEQYF	TGTGCCAGCAGCTTAGTAGGAGCGGGGGGAGGTATTCTCTACGAGCAGTACTTC
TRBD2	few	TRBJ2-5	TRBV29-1	CSGLLAGETQYF	TGCAGCGGACTACTAGCGGGAGAGACCCAGTACTTC
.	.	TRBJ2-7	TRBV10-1	CASSESTGRNSYEQYF	TGCGCCAGCAGTGAGTCGACGGGGAGGAACTCCTACGAGCAGTACTTC
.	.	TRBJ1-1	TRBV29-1	CSVAGHMNTEAFF	TGCAGCGTTGCAGGACACATGAACACTGAAGCTTTCTTT
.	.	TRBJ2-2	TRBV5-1	CASSVGAGELFF	TGCGCCAGCAGCGTGGGAGCCGGGGAGCTGTTTTTT
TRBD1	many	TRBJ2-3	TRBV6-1	CASSEAQQGADTQYF	TGTGCCAGCAGTGAAGCCCAACAGGGGGCAGATACGCAGTATTTT
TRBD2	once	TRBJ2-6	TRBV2	CASSGQASGPFRNVLTF	TGTGCCAGCAGTGGTCAGGCTAGCGGACCATTTAGGAACGTCCTGACTTTC
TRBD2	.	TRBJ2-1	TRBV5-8	CASSPTWSLAGWDEQFF	TGTGCCAGCAGCCCGACATGGTCACTAGCGGGCTGGGATGAGCAGTTCTTC
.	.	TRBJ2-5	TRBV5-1	CASSPGWEETQYF	TGCGCCAGCAGCCCCGGATGGGAGGAGACCCAGTACTTC
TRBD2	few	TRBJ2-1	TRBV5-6	CASSLAGTVRGGSEQFF	TGTGCCAGCAGCTTGGCCGGGACTGTCCGCGGGGGGAGTGAGCAGTTCTTC
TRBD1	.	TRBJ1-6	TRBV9	CASSVGQGTGSPLHF	TGTGCCAGCAGCGTAGGACAGGGCACGGGCTCACCCCTCCACTTT
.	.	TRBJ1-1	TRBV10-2	CASSEEDGEAFF	TGCGCCAGCAGTGAAGAGGACGGGGAGGCTTTCTTT
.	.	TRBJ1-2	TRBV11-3	CASSTGSGYGYTF	TGTGCCAGCAGTACAGGGAGTGGCTATGGCTACACCTTC